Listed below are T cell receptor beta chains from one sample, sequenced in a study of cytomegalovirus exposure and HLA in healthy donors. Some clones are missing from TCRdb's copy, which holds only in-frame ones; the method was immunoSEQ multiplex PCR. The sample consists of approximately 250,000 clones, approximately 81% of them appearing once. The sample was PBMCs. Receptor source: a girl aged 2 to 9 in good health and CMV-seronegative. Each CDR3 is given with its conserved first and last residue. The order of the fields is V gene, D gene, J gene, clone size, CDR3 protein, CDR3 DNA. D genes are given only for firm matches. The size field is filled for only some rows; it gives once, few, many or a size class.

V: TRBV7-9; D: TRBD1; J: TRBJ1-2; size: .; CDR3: CASSLGQGMAGYTF; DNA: TGTGCCAGCAGCTTGGGACAGGGGATGGCTGGCTACACCTTC
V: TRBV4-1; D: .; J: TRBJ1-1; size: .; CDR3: CASSQVRFDTEAFF; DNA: TGCGCCAGCAGCCAAGTTCGGTTCGACACTGAAGCTTTCTTT
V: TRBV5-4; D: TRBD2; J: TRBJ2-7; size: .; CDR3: CASSLGGTSAYEQYF; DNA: TGTGCCAGCAGCTTGGGAGGGACTAGCGCCTACGAGCAGTACTTC
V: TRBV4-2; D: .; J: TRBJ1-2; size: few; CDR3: CASSPAGESSAGYTF; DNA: TGTGCCAGCAGCCCGGCGGGGGAGAGTTCCGCTGGCTACACCTTC
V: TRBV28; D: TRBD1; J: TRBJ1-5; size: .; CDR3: CASILRDSRGNQPQHF; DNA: TGTGCCAGCATCCTGCGGGACAGCAGAGGCAATCAGCCCCAGCATTTT
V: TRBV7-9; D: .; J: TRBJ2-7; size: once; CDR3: CASSDSRLLWEQYF; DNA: TGTGCCAGCAGCGACTCCAGACTCCTCTGGGAGCAGTACTTC
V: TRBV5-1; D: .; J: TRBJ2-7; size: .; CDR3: CASSLDGEPSYEQYF; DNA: TGCGCCAGCAGCTTGGACGGGGAGCCTTCCTACGAGCAGTACTTC
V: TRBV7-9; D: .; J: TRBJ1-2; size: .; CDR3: CSSSPRQSYGYTF; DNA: TGTTCCAGCAGCCCAAGACAGTCCTATGGCTACACCTTC
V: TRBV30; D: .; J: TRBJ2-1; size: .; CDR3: CAWEVGYNEQFF; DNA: TGTGCCTGGGAGGTTGGCTACAATGAGCAGTTCTTC
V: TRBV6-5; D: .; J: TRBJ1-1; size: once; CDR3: CASTIGVNTEAFF; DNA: TGTGCCAGCACCATAGGAGTGAACACTGAAGCTTTCTTT
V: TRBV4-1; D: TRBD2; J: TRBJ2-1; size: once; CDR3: CASSQRRLAGGRGEQFF; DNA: TGCGCCAGCAGCCAACGACGACTAGCGGGAGGAAGGGGAGAGCAGTTCTTC
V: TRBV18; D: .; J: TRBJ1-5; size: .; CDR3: CASSPGLNSNQPQHF; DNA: TGTGCCAGCTCACCGGGACTGAATAGCAATCAGCCCCAGCATTTT
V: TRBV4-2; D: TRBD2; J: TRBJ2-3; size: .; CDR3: CASSPLPRTSEFTQYF; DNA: TGTGCCAGCAGCCCCCTACCGCGGACTAGCGAATTCACGCAGTATTTT
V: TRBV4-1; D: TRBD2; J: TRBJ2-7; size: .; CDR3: CASSQELAGVYEQYF; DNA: TGCGCCAGCAGCCAAGAACTAGCGGGAGTCTACGAGCAGTACTTC
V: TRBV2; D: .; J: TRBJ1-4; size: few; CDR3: CASSEEQRGEKLFF; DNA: TGTGCCAGCAGTGAGGAGCAAAGGGGGGAAAAACTGTTTTTT
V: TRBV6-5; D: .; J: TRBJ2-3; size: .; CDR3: CASSYSGGTVTDTQYF; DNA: TGTGCCAGCAGTTACTCTGGCGGGACCGTCACAGATACGCAGTATTTT
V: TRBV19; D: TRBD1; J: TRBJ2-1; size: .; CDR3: CASSIGGTGYNEQFF; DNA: TGTGCCAGTAGTATAGGCGGGACAGGGTACAATGAGCAGTTCTTC
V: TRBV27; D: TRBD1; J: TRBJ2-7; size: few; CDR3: CASSAVGTGWSEQYF; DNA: TGTGCCAGCAGTGCCGTAGGGACAGGTTGGTCCGAGCAGTACTTC
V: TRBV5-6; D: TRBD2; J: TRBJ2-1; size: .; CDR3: CASSQRLAGWDNEQFF; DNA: TGTGCCAGCAGCCAGAGACTAGCGGGGTGGGACAATGAGCAGTTCTTC
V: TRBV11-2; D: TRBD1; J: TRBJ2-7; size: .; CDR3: CATKQGALTHYEQYF; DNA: TGTGCCACCAAACAGGGGGCACTTACCCACTACGAGCAGTACTTC
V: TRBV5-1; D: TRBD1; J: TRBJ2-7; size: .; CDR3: CASSLNRGNDEQYF; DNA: TGCGCCAGCAGTCTAAACAGGGGGAACGACGAGCAGTACTTC
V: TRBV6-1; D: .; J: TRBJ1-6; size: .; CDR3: CASRPIRSPLHF; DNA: TGTGCCAGCAGACCTATACGTTCACCCCTCCACTTT
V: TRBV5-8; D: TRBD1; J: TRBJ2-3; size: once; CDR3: CASSLWTGGSDTQYF; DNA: TGTGCCAGCAGCTTGTGGACAGGGGGCTCAGATACGCAGTATTTT
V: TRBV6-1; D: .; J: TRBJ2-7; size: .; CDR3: CASIIRGASSYEQYF; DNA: TGTGCCAGCATCATTCGTGGGGCTAGTAGCTACGAGCAGTACTTC
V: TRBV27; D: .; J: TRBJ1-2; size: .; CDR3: CASSLNPRDYGYTF; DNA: TGTGCCAGCAGTCTAAACCCTCGCGACTATGGCTACACCTTC
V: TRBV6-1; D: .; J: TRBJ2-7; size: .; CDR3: CASSVWQVYEQYF; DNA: TGTGCCAGCAGTGTGTGGCAGGTCTACGAGCAGTACTTC
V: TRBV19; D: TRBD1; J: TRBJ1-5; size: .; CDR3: CASSMGGQGGIAINQPQHF; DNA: TGTGCCAGTAGTATGGGCGGACAGGGGGGAATAGCAATCAATCAGCCCCAGCATTTT
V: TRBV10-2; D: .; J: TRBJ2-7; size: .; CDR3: CASSEVHYEQYF; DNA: TGCGCCAGCAGTGAGGTCCACTACGAGCAGTACTTC
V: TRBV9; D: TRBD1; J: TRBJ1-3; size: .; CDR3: CASSNGQGRSGNTIYF; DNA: TGTGCCAGCAGCAATGGACAGGGGAGATCTGGAAACACCATATATTTT
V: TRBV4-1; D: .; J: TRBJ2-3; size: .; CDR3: CASSGDTPLPDTQYF; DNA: TGCGCCAGCAGCGGGGACACTCCGCTGCCAGATACGCAGTATTTT
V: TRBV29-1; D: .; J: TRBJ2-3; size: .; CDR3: CSVGYSSTDTQYF; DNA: TGCAGCGTTGGCTATTCTAGCACAGATACGCAGTATTTT
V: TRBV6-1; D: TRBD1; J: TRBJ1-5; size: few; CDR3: CASSWTGDNQPQHF; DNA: TGTGCCAGCTCCTGGACAGGGGACAATCAGCCCCAGCATTTT
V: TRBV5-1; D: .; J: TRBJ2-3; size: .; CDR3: CASSLGVAGRPGYTQYF; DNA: TGCGCCAGCAGCTTGGGGGTCGCGGGGAGACCCGGTTATACGCAGTATTTT
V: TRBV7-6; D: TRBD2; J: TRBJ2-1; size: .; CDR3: CASSLPRGSGESSYNEQFF; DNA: TGTGCCAGCAGCTTGCCAAGGGGAAGCGGGGAAAGCTCCTACAATGAGCAGTTCTTC
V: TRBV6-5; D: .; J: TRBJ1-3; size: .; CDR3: CASSLRQASGNTIYF; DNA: TGTGCCAGCAGCCTCAGACAGGCATCTGGAAACACCATATATTTT
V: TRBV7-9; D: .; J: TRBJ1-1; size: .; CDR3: CASSLAAGGDREAFF; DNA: TGTGCCAGCAGCTTAGCGGCGGGGGGGGACCGTGAAGCTTTCTTT
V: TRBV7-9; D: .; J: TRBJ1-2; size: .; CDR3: CASSLMEGFLGYTF; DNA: TGTGCCAGCAGCTTAATGGAGGGGTTTCTAGGCTACACCTTC
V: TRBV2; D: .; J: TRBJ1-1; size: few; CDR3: CASIGDRTMNTEAFF; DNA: TGTGCCAGCATAGGAGACCGGACAATGAACACTGAAGCTTTCTTT
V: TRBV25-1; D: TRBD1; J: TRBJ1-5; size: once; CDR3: CASSSLGQGDQPQHF; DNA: TGTGCCAGCAGCTCACTTGGACAGGGTGATCAGCCCCAGCATTTT
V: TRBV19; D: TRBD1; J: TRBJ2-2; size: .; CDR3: CASRDRVWTGELFF; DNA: TGTGCCAGTAGGGACAGGGTATGGACCGGGGAGCTGTTTTTT
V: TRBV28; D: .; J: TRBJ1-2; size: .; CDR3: CASKPRGGDTYGYTF; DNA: TGTGCCAGCAAACCTCGTGGTGGGGACACCTATGGCTACACCTTC
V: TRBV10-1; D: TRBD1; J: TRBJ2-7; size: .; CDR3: CASSHRDRGYEQYF; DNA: TGCGCCAGCAGCCACCGGGACAGGGGTTACGAGCAGTACTTC
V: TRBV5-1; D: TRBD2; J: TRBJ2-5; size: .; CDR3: CASKRGGLGETQYF; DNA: TGCGCCAGCAAACGCGGGGGTCTGGGAGAGACCCAGTACTTC
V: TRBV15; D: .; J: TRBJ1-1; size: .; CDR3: CATSPQANTEAFF; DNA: TGTGCCACCAGCCCCCAGGCAAACACTGAAGCTTTCTTT
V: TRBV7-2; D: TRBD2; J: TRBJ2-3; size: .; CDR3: CASSSGLVVVTDTQYF; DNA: TGTGCCAGCAGCTCAGGACTAGTTGTGGTCACAGATACGCAGTATTTT